This T cell receptor beta chain is drawn from a study of CD8 T cells in Susac syndrome. Healthy donors served as the controls. They were matched for age and sex. As concerns this clonotype: Its antigen is not known.

The CDR3 spans 17 residues. V was pared by 8 bases and J by 0 bases, with 11 bases of the junction left unmatched. Germline V gives CDR1 SQVTM, CDR2 ANQGSEA. RNA, at about 0.5 to 1 ug, was reverse transcribed with random hexamers. TCRdb fed the immunoSEQ multiplex PCR reads into MiXCR, producing one record per CDR3 protein. This sample has under 200,000 distinct CDR3 sequences; 95% occur once, and the top ten carry approximately 0.1%. Whole-study findings and limits: The study's TCR sequencing and HLA analysis drew on a certain number of individuals. That number was acknowledged as relatively small.

The source material was CD4+ T cells from PBMCs. This receptor was obtained from a human donor in good health. The chain uses TRBV29-1 and TRBJ2-1, with 12 positions matching TRBD2. Here the CDR3 reads CSLRTSGTSSSYNEQFF. The DNA of the CDR3 is TGCAGCCTAAGGACTAGCGGGACCTCGAGCTCCTACAATGAGCAGTTCTTC.